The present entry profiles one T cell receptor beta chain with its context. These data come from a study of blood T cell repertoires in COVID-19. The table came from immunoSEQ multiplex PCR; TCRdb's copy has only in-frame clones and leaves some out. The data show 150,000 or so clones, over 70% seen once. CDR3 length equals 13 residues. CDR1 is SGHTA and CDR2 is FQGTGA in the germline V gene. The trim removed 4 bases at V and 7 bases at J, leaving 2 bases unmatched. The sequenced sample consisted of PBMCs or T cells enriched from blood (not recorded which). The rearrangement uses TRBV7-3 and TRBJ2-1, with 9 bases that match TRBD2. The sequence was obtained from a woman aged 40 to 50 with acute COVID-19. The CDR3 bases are TGTGCCAGCAGCTGGGGACTAGCTAATGAGCAGTTCTTC. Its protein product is CASSWGLANEQFF.